This T cell receptor (beta chain) was observed in a study of human T cells and chemical hapten exposure. The germline gives CDR1 LGHNA, CDR2 YSLEER. V was clipped by 3 bases and J by 11 bases, with 15 bases between them. The CDR3 totals 13 residues. This clonotype was observed many times. During construction of the library, unique molecular identifiers were attached to individual cDNA molecules for quantitative, reproducible TCR counting. Each CDR3 protein is one row after TCRdb ran MiXCR on the RACE reads. Among roughly 24,000 distinct CDR3 sequences listed, 9.4% were seen once. The sample's time point: patch test 2, 6 weeks after DPC sensitization. Treatment reported: therapeutic diphenylcyclopropenone sensitization with weekly scalp DPC.

This specimen consisted of whole blood, obtained in connection with sensitization to the hapten diphenylcyclopropenone (DPC). This chain joins TRBV4-3 and TRBJ2-3; D may be TRBD2 (5 bases). The sequence was collected from a man younger than 45 with alopecia areata. Some clones in this sample may be carry-over from other donors' samples. The CDR3 reads CASSQGWTGEQYF. As DNA, the CDR3 is TGCGCCAGCAGCCAGGGATGGACTGGGGAGCAGTATTTT.